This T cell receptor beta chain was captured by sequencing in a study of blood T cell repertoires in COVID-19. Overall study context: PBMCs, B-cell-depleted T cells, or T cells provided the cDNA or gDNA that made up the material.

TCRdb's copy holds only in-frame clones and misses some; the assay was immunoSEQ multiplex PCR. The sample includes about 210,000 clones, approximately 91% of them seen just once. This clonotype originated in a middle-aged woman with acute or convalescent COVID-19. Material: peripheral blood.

In DNA form, the CDR3 reads TGCGCCAGCAGCTACAGGGGGGGCACTGAAGCTTTCTTT. Its translation: CASSYRGGTEAFF. The chain employs TRBV10-2 and TRBJ1-1; 8 bases are shared with TRBD1. The CDR3 contains 13 residues. V shed 6 bases, J shed 4 bases, and the junction held 4 bases outside the gene matches. Germline assignment: CDR1 WSHSY and CDR2 SAAADI.